This T cell receptor beta chain was recorded in a study of shared clonotypes between healthy human individuals. Findings and limits, study-wide: Among donors, sharing of clonotypes was expected to be affected by sequencing depth.

Germline V gives CDR1 MRHNA, CDR2 SNTAGT. The CDR3 spans 16 residues. Some clones are missing from TCRdb's copy, which holds only in-frame ones; the method was immunoSEQ multiplex PCR. In the table there are 2 million to 2.5 million clones, approximately 95% of which are singletons. About this clone: What it recognizes is unknown. One end of the junction is discordant with germline, which a read error may explain.

The study separated CD4+ cells into CD45RA+ naive and CD45RA-negative memory subsets. The gene calls are TRBV6-4 and TRBJ2-7; 10 bases match TRBD1. This clonotype was obtained from a man younger than 30 in good health. Sequencing was performed on naive CD4+ T cells sorted from blood. Subset defined: CD45RA+ positively selected. CDR3 region: CASSRPGQGTSYEQYF. The CDR3 DNA reads as TGCGCCAGCAGCAGACCGGGACAGGGGACCTCCTACGAGCAGTACTTC.